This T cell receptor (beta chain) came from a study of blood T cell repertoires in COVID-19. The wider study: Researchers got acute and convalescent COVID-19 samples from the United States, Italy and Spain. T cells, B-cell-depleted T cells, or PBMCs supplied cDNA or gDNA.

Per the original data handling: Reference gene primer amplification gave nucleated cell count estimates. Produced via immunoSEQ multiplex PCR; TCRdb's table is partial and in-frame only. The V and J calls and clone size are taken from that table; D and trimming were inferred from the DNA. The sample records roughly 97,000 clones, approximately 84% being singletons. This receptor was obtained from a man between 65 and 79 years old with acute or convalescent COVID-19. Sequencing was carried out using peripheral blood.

CDR3 protein: CASSRSAYEQYF. DNA for the CDR3: TGTGCCAGCAGCCGATCGGCCTACGAGCAGTACTTC. The genes are TRBV7-2 and TRBJ2-7; no clear D. Trimming took 5 bases from V and 2 from J, leaving 7 bases between them. The CDR3 length is 12 residues. Germline V lookup: CDR1 SGHTA, CDR2 FQGNSA. Looking up the rest from reference TRBV7-2 and TRBJ2-7 gives the full variable domain: GAGVSQSPSNKVTEKGKDVELRCDPISGHTALYWYRQSLGQGLEFLIYFQGNSAPDKSGLPSDRFSAERTGGSVSTLTIQRTQQEDSAVYLCASSRSAYEQYFGPGTRLTVT.